This TCR beta chain was recovered during a study of blood T cell repertoires in COVID-19. Overall study: Sources were T cells, B-cell-depleted T cells, or PBMCs; the material itself was cDNA or gDNA.

V was clipped by 7 bases and J by 7 bases; unmatched bases: 7. The germline CDR1 and CDR2 sequences are LNHDA and SQIVND (reference sequence). The CDR3 spans 13 residues. Produced via immunoSEQ multiplex PCR; TCRdb's table is partial and in-frame only. Of around 200,000 clones in the sample, around 82% are singletons; the top ten hold 8.5% to 10%. Source material: peripheral blood. This sequence joins TRBV19 and TRBJ2-1; 7 bases align to TRBD1. This receptor was obtained from a man aged 35-49 years with active or convalescent COVID-19. CDR3 DNA sequence: TGTGCCAGTAAAGAGGACAGGAGAAATGAGCAGTTCTTC. Translation: CASKEDRRNEQFF.